Here is one TCR beta chain with its context. One Seattle source followed patients from active infection through their disease course. This sample was included in a study of blood T cell repertoires in COVID-19. The overall study: Collection of acute and convalescent COVID-19 samples took place in the United States, Italy and Spain. T cells, B-cell-depleted T cells, or PBMCs supplied cDNA or gDNA.

TCRdb's copy holds only in-frame clones and misses some; the assay was immunoSEQ multiplex PCR. The profile shows about 370,000 clones, 80% to 90% of them singletons. The germline V gene has CDR1 KGHDR and CDR2 SFDVKD. Trimming cost V 3 bases and J 0 bases; bases outside gene matches: 6. The CDR3 runs 16 residues. The receptor was derived from a woman aged 25 to 39 with COVID-19, enrolled during active disease. Sequences were obtained from peripheral blood. The V call is TRBV24-1, the J call TRBJ2-5, with 7 bases matching TRBD2. The CDR3 spells CATSDATAGHQETQYF. The CDR3 DNA is TGTGCCACCAGTGATGCCACAGCGGGGCACCAAGAGACCCAGTACTTC.